This T cell receptor (beta chain) stems from a study of PD-1 blockade in classical Hodgkin lymphoma. Study-level findings and limits: CD4+ TCR diversity climbed significantly by C4D1, unlike CD8+ TCR diversity. Individuals initiating nivolumab under 1 year after ASCT were excluded. Diversity similar to that of newly diagnosed patients was seen at baseline in complete responders.

As to this clone: Its antigen is not known.

Every patient experienced relapse after autologous stem cell transplantation, and brentuximab vedotin exposure varied. V was trimmed by 0 bases and J by 0 bases, leaving 9 bases between them. Germline lookup yields CDR1 SGHTS and CDR2 YDEGEE. This CDR3 comprises 15 residues. Using immunoSEQ multiplex PCR, the repertoire was profiled, and TCRdb retains in-frame clones only, with some absent. The sample lists roughly 15,000 clones, roughly 63% seen once, with under 9.5% in the top ten. The chain links TRBV5-8 to TRBJ2-5, with D unclear. The TCR comes from a human donor with classical Hodgkin lymphoma. The starting material was peripheral blood mononuclear cells (PBMCs), obtained before the second cycle of nivolumab. CDR3 protein: CASSLEQLYQETQYF. In DNA, the CDR3 is TGTGCCAGCAGCTTGGAGCAGCTATACCAAGAGACCCAGTACTTC.